The following is a TCR beta chain sequence with its context. Clones were read by immunoSEQ multiplex PCR, and TCRdb kept only the in-frame ones, dropping some. The data contain about 170,000 clones, around 87% of them seen just once; the ten biggest clones take up over 2%. The sample comes from a study of blood T cell repertoires in COVID-19. The germline gives CDR1 MNHNS, CDR2 SASEGT. V lost 1 base and J 3 bases, leaving 10 bases between the germline ends. The CDR3 is 14 amino acids. The sample consisted of peripheral blood. This receptor was taken from a woman of 80 years or more with COVID-19, enrolled during active disease. V and J are TRBV6-1 and TRBJ2-7; D is unresolved. The CDR3 spells CASSEVSTNYEQYF. In DNA, the CDR3 is TGTGCCAGCAGTGAAGTTAGCACCAACTACGAGCAGTACTTC.